These 31 T cell receptor beta chains were sequenced from one sample in a study of T-cell reconstitution after alpha-beta-depleted transplantation in children. The library targeted TCRbeta and was prepared with unique molecular identifiers. TCRdb recomputed calls from the PCR reads with MiXCR, one row per CDR3 protein. Among almost 500,000 distinct CDR3 sequences, about 10% were seen once, and the ten largest hold about 2%. Sequences were derived from PBMCs, sampled before TCRalphabeta/CD19-depleted stem cell transplant. Receptor source: a child aged 2-15 years with inherited bone marrow failure, due to receive a stem cell transplant.

This chain connects TRBV19 to TRBJ1-5; D unclear. This CDR3 region has 16 residues. Per germline, CDR1 LNHDA and CDR2 SQIVND (reference sequence). V lost 8 bases and J 11 bases, leaving 28 bases between the germline ends. The CDR3 DNA is TGTGCCAGTTCTCATGCCGGGCTCCTTGGGGAGGTGTCCCAGCATTTT. Protein: CASSHAGLLGEVSQHF.

This clonotype was counted at least ten times. The chain joins TRBV27 to TRBJ2-1, with a possible D match to TRBD2 (5 bases). V was pared by 2 bases and J by 0 bases, with 14 bases between. The CDR3 extends over 17 amino acids. CDR1 MNHEY and CDR2 SMNVEV come from the germline V gene (reference sequence). This chain's CDR3 is CASSLKDSRSSYNEQFF. The DNA of the CDR3 is TGTGCCAGCAGTTTAAAGGACTCGAGGAGCTCCTACAATGAGCAGTTCTTC.

In regard to this clonotype: A much larger clone sits a single nucleotide away, making a read error possible. V and J are TRBV25-1 and TRBJ2-1; no clear D. V was pared by 1 base and J by 8 bases, with 6 bases between. CDR1 is MGHDK, CDR2 SYGVNS, per germline. The CDR3 runs 12 residues. Here the CDR3 reads CASSECLHEQFF. The CDR3 DNA follows: TGTGCCAGCAGTGAATGCCTCCATGAGCAGTTCTTC.

This clonotype was seen at least ten times. A much larger clone differs from this one at a single base, so this may be a read error. The V gene is TRBV5-1, the J gene TRBJ2-1; D is unresolved. Germline loops: CDR1 SGHRS, CDR2 YFSETQ. Trimming shortened V by 0 bases and J by 0 bases, and 4 bases separated the two germline ends. The CDR3 covers 14 residues. Here the CDR3 reads CASSLGRSYNEQFF. CDR3 sequence (DNA): TGCGCCAGCAGCTTGGGGCGCTCCTACAATGAGCAGTTCTTC.

This clonotype has a count of ten or more. This chain connects TRBV7-2 to TRBJ2-7, with D possibly called TRBD1 or TRBD2 (6 bases each). The CDR3 length is 15 residues. Per the germline V gene, CDR1 is SGHTA and CDR2 is FQGNSA. The V end was cut by 1 base, the J end by 0 bases, with 10 bases between. DNA for the CDR3: TGTGCCAGCAGCTTAGAACAGGGAGGCTCCTACGAGCAGTACTTC. Its translation: CASSLEQGGSYEQYF.

This clonotype was seen repeatedly, ten times or more. The chain combines TRBV28 with TRBJ1-5; D remains ambiguous. CDR3 length: 15 amino acids. CDR1 is MDHEN and CDR2 is SYDVKM in the germline V gene. Trimming stripped 2 bases from V and 4 bases from J, with 12 bases between. This chain's CDR3 is CASSLAGIGNQPQHF. The CDR3 bases are TGTGCCAGCAGTTTAGCCGGGATAGGGAATCAGCCCCAGCATTTT.

This clonotype occurred a few times. The J gene is TRBJ2-3, the V gene TRBV12-3 or TRBV12-4; 13 bases are shared with TRBD2. Trimming at V came to 7 bases and at J to 5 bases, leaving 18 bases not matched to a gene. The CDR3 sequence is 19 residues long. The CDR3 coding sequence is TGTGCCAGCACATTGGGCGGACTAGCGGGAGTTCCTGGGGGAGATACGCAGTATTTT. This sequence encodes CASTLGGLAGVPGGDTQYF.

This clonotype came up many times. The rearrangement joins TRBV29-1 to TRBJ2-7; 11 nucleotides line up with TRBD2. V was pared by 6 bases and J by 6 bases, with 7 bases of the junction left unmatched. CDR1 and CDR2 (germline): SQVTM, ANQGSEA. The CDR3 is made up of 13 amino acids. Written as DNA, the CDR3 is TGCAGCGTCAATAGCGGGAGGGCCGGCGAGCAGTACTTC. Translating it yields CSVNSGRAGEQYF.

This clonotype was picked up a small number of times. The rearrangement uses TRBV18 and TRBJ1-2, with TRBD1 identical over 8 bases. The CDR3 sequence is 15 residues long. CDR1 KGHSH and CDR2 LQKENI come from the germline V gene. V was clipped by 3 bases and J by 6 bases; unmatched bases: 9. CDR3 loop: CASSPRRAGGDGYTF. The CDR3 DNA sequence: TGTGCCAGCTCACCCCGGCGGGCAGGGGGCGATGGCTACACCTTC.

This clonotype has at least ten counts. The chain carries TRBV20-1 and TRBJ2-3; 10 nucleotides match TRBD2. V lost 1 base, J lost 4 bases, and 2 bases stayed unmatched. CDR1 is DFQATT, CDR2 SNEGSKA, per germline (reference sequence). CDR3 length: 14 amino acids. For the CDR3, the DNA is TGCAGTGCTAGAGCCGGGACTAGCGCAGATACGCAGTATTTT. Translated: CSARAGTSADTQYF.

This clonotype was detected ten times or more. The chain combines TRBV7-2 with TRBJ2-3, with 9 bases aligning to TRBD2. Germline V CDR1 and CDR2: SGHTA, FQGNSA. The CDR3 is 15 amino acids. V was pared by 3 bases and J by 6 bases, with 7 bases of the junction left unmatched. The CDR3 protein is CASSFIGGRDDTQYF. In DNA, the CDR3 is TGTGCCAGCAGCTTTATCGGCGGGAGGGACGATACGCAGTATTTT.

This clonotype was detected ten times or more. The chain couples TRBV12-3 or TRBV12-4 to TRBJ2-7, with D perhaps TRBD1 (5 bases). The CDR3 sequence is 16 residues long. The V and J ends lost 4 bases and 1 base respectively, with 17 bases between them. CDR3 protein: CASSSPRTHPSYEQYF. CDR3 DNA: TGTGCCAGCAGTTCCCCCCGGACACATCCTTCCTACGAGCAGTACTTC.

Many counts were recorded for this clonotype. The chain uses TRBV4-3 and TRBJ2-2; D is undetermined. Trimming took 4 bases from V and 0 from J, leaving 9 bases between them. This CDR3 has 15 amino acids. The V gene's germline CDR1 is LGHNA and CDR2 YSLEER. CDR3 DNA sequence: TGCGCCAGCAGCCGGGTTCAGCCGAACACCGGGGAGCTGTTTTTT. The encoded protein is CASSRVQPNTGELFF.

In this sample, this clonotype turned up a few times. The rearrangement uses TRBV20-1 and TRBJ2-1; unclear D gene. Per germline, CDR1 DFQATT and CDR2 SNEGSKA (reference sequence). There are 15 residues in the CDR3. V gave up 6 bases and J gave up 6 bases, with 21 bases separating them. The CDR3 reads CSASPGPGLGNEQFF. In nucleotides, the CDR3 is TGCAGTGCGAGTCCGGGCCCCGGGCTAGGCAATGAGCAGTTCTTC.

This clonotype was recorded many times. The rearrangement links TRBV27 to TRBJ2-1, with TRBD2 matching 11 bases. Unmatched junction bases numbered 10, after V lost 7 bases and J lost 8 bases. The CDR3 totals 15 residues. Germline V gene lookup returns CDR1 MNHEY and CDR2 SMNVEV (reference sequence). The CDR3 sequence is CASTSLAGVKDEQFF. CDR3 bases: TGTGCCAGCACTTCACTAGCGGGAGTTAAGGATGAGCAGTTCTTC.

The sample holds many counts of this clonotype. V usage is TRBV20-1 and J usage is TRBJ2-7; TRBD1 is a possible D gene (5 bases). This CDR3 contains 12 residues. The germline CDR1 and CDR2 sequences are DFQATT and SNEGSKA (reference sequence). Trimming shortened V by 7 bases and J by 3 bases, and 13 bases separated the two germline ends. CDR3 coding DNA: TGCAGTGGGGGCGACCGTATCTACGAGCAGTACTTC. This translates into CSGGDRIYEQYF.

This clonotype was recorded at least ten times. The gene calls are TRBV9 and TRBJ2-1; a possible D gene is TRBD2 (6 bases). Germline V gene sequence: CDR1 SGDLS, CDR2 YYNGEE. Trimming cost V 0 bases and J 6 bases, with 31 bases left between them. The CDR3 has 21 residues. CDR3 in amino acids: CASSVVMGPLRRGEPGNEQFF. In DNA form, the CDR3 reads TGTGCCAGCAGCGTAGTTATGGGACCACTCCGGCGCGGGGAACCGGGCAATGAGCAGTTCTTC.

This clonotype was detected ten times or more. V is TRBV7-8 and J is TRBJ2-3, with no clear D. Germline-derived CDR1 and CDR2 are SGHVS and FQNEAQ. The length of the CDR3 is 15 residues. V dropped 2 bases and J dropped 2 bases, with 11 bases sitting between them. The CDR3 DNA follows: TGTGCCAGCAGCTTAAATCGGGTGCCCACAGATACGCAGTATTTT. It codes for CASSLNRVPTDTQYF.

This clonotype was counted many times. The V call is TRBV10-3, the J call TRBJ2-7, with 13 bases fitting TRBD2. The CDR3 covers 12 residues. J gave up 12 bases and V 9 bases, and 8 bases lay outside the gene matches. CDR1 is ENHRY, CDR2 SYGVKD, per germline. The CDR3 sequence is CAILGLAGYLYF. CDR3 bases: TGTGCCATTCTGGGACTAGCGGGATATTTGTACTTC.

This clonotype was counted at least ten times. The chain is built from TRBV27 and TRBJ2-7; 8 bases align to TRBD1. The germline V gene has CDR1 MNHEY and CDR2 SMNVEV (reference sequence). With 5 bases clipped from V and 4 bases from J, the junction kept 7 bases outside the gene matches. The CDR3 consists of 14 residues. CDR3 in DNA: TGTGCCAGCAGTCACCGGGACAGGAGTTACGAGCAGTACTTC. It is translated as CASSHRDRSYEQYF.

J is TRBJ1-1 and V is TRBV27, with D hard to call. CDR3 size: 15 residues. Trimming left V 5 bases short and J 1 base short, with 14 bases between. From germline, CDR1 is MNHEY and CDR2 SMNVEV (reference sequence). The CDR3 loop reads CASSPSVGRNTEAFF. The CDR3 DNA follows: TGTGCCAGCAGTCCCTCCGTAGGACGGAACACTGAAGCTTTCTTT.

A few counts support this clonotype. J is TRBJ2-1 and V is TRBV4-3; 12 bases are a match to TRBD1. The ends lost 0 bases at V and 8 bases at J; junction bases unmatched: 8. Germline V CDR1 and CDR2: LGHNA, YSLEER. The CDR3 length is 17 residues. CDR3 in amino acids: CASSQDVPGQGAHEQFF. CDR3 nucleotide sequence: TGCGCCAGCAGCCAAGATGTCCCGGGACAGGGGGCCCATGAGCAGTTCTTC.

This clonotype was detected many times. The gene calls are TRBV27 and TRBJ2-3, with 8 bases matching TRBD2. This CDR3 has 16 residues. CDR1 MNHEY and CDR2 SMNVEV come from the germline V gene (reference sequence). V was pared by 3 bases and J by 4 bases, with 9 bases of the junction left unmatched. The CDR3, as DNA: TGTGCCAGCAGTTTGGTGTCGGGAGGGCCGTCAGATACGCAGTATTTT. This translates into CASSLVSGGPSDTQYF.

This clonotype was seen ten or more times. The chain carries TRBV29-1 and TRBJ2-7; 7 bases map to TRBD1. Germline lookup yields CDR1 SQVTM and CDR2 ANQGSEA. The CDR3 spans 14 residues. Losses at the gene ends were 7 bases for V and 1 base for J; bases not matched to a gene: 10. The CDR3 DNA follows: TGCAGCGCCGTGGGGTCAGGGGGTTCCTACGAGCAGTACTTC. It encodes CSAVGSGGSYEQYF.

This rearrangement joins TRBV20-1 to TRBJ2-3; no clear D gene. The CDR3 spans 12 residues. Germline V CDR1 and CDR2: DFQATT, SNEGSKA (reference sequence). Trimming pared 4 bases from V and 0 bases from J, leaving 5 bases between. The CDR3 DNA sequence: TGCAGTGCTACTAGGAGCACAGATACGCAGTATTTT. The encoded protein is CSATRSTDTQYF.

Comment on this clonotype: Sequence at one end of the junction differs from germline and may be a read error. The chain combines TRBV18 with TRBJ2-4; perhaps D is TRBD1 or TRBD2 (6 bases each). The CDR3 sequence is 17 residues long. Germline CDR1 and CDR2: KGHSH and LQKENI. CDR3 sequence reads: CASSPPGGRRTKNLQYF. The CDR3 DNA reads TGTGCCAGCTCACCACCTGGGGGGCGCAGGACCAAAAACCTTCAGTACTTC.

This clonotype was seen repeatedly, ten times or more. The rearrangement joins TRBV4-2 to TRBJ1-4; TRBD1 agrees at 8 bases. The V gene end was trimmed by 0 bases and the J gene end by 8 bases; junction bases not matched to a gene: 8. Germline V gives CDR1 LGHNA, CDR2 YNFKEQ. The CDR3 is made up of 16 amino acids. In DNA form, the CDR3 reads TGTGCCAGCAGCCAAGATCTTGGACAGGGAGACGAAAAACTGTTTTTT. This codes for CASSQDLGQGDEKLFF.

In its sample, this clonotype was seen many times. This chain joins TRBV10-3 and TRBJ2-1; no reliable D call. V was clipped by 0 bases and J by 0 bases, with 9 bases between them. Per germline, CDR1 ENHRY and CDR2 SYGVKD. The CDR3 is 16 amino acids. In DNA, the CDR3 is TGTGCCATCAGTGAGTCGATACTCAGCTCCTACAATGAGCAGTTCTTC. Amino acids: CAISESILSSYNEQFF.

The CDR3 is CASSPRRDHSNQPQHF. For the CDR3, the DNA is TGTGCCAGCAGCCCTAGACGGGACCATAGCAATCAGCCCCAGCATTTT. The genes are TRBV12-3 or TRBV12-4 and TRBJ1-5; weak D call: TRBD1 (5 bases). Trimming cost V 6 bases and J 0 bases, with 15 bases left between them. There are 16 residues in the CDR3.

In its sample, this clonotype was seen many times. V is TRBV6-1 and J is TRBJ2-1; 10 bases map to TRBD1. The CDR3 loop spans 16 amino acids. The V gene's germline CDR1 is MNHNS and CDR2 SASEGT. Trimming cost V 9 bases and J 3 bases; bases outside gene matches: 11. This chain's CDR3 is CASSAFGTGDYNEQFF. For the CDR3, the DNA is TGTGCCAGTTCTGCCTTCGGGACAGGGGACTACAATGAGCAGTTCTTC.

This clonotype was observed many times. The rearrangement links TRBV12-3 or TRBV12-4 to TRBJ2-1; a weak D match, TRBD1 (5 bases). Trimming removed 6 bases at V and 4 bases at J, with 16 bases between. CDR3 length equals 15 residues. The CDR3 protein is CASSLRQNPYNEQFF. In nucleotides, the CDR3 is TGTGCCAGCAGCCTACGACAGAACCCATACAATGAGCAGTTCTTC.